The entry below gives a single T cell receptor (beta chain) sequence along with its context. The antigen is undetermined. This sample is part of a study of cytomegalovirus exposure and HLA in healthy donors. Background on the study: An analysis done earlier identified around 100 million unique TCR beta sequences from about 180 million T cells. Study-level findings and limits: For TCR beta chains, V- and J-gene trimming was later linked to a missense DCLRE1C variant.

The PCR made use of 60 Vbeta and 13 Jbeta primers. Authors' analysis steps: Later, an analysis found around 77 million unique TCR beta chains, and 8.5 million to 14 million of these were shared. TCRdb keeps only in-frame clones here, not all; method: immunoSEQ multiplex PCR. V and J calls plus clone size are reproduced from that table; the DNA served to infer D and trimming. The sample yields roughly 200,000 clones, roughly 13% seen once. In germline, CDR1 is SGHVS, CDR2 FQNEAQ. The junction had 6 bases not matched to a gene; V was cut back by 2 bases and J by 4 bases. CDR3 length: 15 amino acids. V and J are TRBV7-8 and TRBJ1-1; the match to TRBD1 covers 8 bases. This clonotype was sampled from a man aged 50-60 years in good health and CMV-seropositive. The sequenced sample consisted of PBMCs. CDR3 DNA sequence: TGTGCCAGCAGCTTAAGGACAGGGCTTATCACTGAAGCTTTCTTT. Protein product: CASSLRTGLITEAFF.